This TCR beta chain was identified during a study of shared clonotypes between healthy human individuals. Study summary: The study used three CD4 naive, three CD4 memory, two CD8 naive and one CD8 memory plate per donor.

With regard to this clone: Its antigen is not known.

Several immunoSEQ plates received, in even portions, the genomic DNA of each subset. In the study's own analysis: ImmunoSEQ sequences covered only the junction and lacked quality scores; filtering therefore differed. The method was immunoSEQ multiplex PCR; TCRdb's version includes in-frame clones alone and lacks a portion of them. Clone size and the V and J calls come from that table; the DNA yielded D and trimming. The data contain about 690,000 clones, around 91% of them singletons. Study outcomes and limitations: Larger richness was generally estimated for naive than memory subsets.

This TCR derives from a man aged 18-30 years in good health. Some clones in this sample may be carry-over from other donors' samples. The sequenced sample was memory CD8+ T cells from PBMCs. Subset reported: CD45RO+ cells pooled with CCR7-negative TemRA cells.

The CDR3 region is CASTKGAGLSPYEQYF. The CDR3 DNA sequence: TGTGCCAGCACCAAGGGGGCGGGTCTAAGCCCCTACGAGCAGTACTTC. The genes are TRBV5-5 and TRBJ2-7; 7 positions agree with TRBD1. The germline gives CDR1 SGHKS, CDR2 YYEKEE (reference sequence). The CDR3 contains 16 residues. V lost 6 bases and J lost 2; bases outside the gene matches: 14.